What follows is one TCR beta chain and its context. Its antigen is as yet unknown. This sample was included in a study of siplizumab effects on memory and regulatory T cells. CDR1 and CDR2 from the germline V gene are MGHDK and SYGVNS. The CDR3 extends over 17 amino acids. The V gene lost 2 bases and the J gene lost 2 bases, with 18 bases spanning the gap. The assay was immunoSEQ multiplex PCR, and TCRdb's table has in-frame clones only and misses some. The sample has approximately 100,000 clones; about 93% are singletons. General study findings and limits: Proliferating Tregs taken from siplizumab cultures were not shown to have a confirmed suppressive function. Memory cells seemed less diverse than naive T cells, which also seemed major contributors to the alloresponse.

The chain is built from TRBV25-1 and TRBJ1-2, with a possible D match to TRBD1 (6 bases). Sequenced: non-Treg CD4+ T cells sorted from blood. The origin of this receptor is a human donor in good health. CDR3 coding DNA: TGTGCCAGCAGTGAAGCCTTCGGACAGAAGGCCAACTATGGCTACACCTTC. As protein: CASSEAFGQKANYGYTF.